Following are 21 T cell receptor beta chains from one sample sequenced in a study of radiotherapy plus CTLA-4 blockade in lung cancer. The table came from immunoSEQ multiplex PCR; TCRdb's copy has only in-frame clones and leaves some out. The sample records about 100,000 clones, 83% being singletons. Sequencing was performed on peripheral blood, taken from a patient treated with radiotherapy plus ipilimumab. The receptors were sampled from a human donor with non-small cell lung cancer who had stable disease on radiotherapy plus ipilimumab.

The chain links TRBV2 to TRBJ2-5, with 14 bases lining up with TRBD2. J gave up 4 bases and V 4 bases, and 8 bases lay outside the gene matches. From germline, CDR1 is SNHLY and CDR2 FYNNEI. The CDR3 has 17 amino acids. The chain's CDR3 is CASSGTSGRSKSETQYF. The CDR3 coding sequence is TGTGCCAGCAGTGGGACTAGCGGGAGGAGTAAGTCAGAGACCCAGTACTTC.

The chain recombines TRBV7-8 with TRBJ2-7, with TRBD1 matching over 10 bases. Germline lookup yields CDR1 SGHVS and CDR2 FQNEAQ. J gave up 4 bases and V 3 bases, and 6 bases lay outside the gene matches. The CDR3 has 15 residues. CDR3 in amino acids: CASSFPGTGEYEQYF. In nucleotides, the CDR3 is TGTGCCAGCAGCTTTCCCGGGACAGGGGAGTACGAGCAGTACTTC. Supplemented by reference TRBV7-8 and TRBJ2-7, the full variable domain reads GAGVSQSPRYKVAKRGQDVALRCDPISGHVSLFWYQQALGQGPEFLTYFQNEAQLDKSGLPSDRFFAERPEGSVSTLKIQRTQQEDSAVYLCASSFPGTGEYEQYFGPGTRLTVT.

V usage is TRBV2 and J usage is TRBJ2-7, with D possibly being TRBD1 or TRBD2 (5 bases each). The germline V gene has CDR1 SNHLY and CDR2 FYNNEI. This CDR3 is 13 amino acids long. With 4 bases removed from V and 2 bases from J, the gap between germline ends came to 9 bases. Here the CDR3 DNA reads TGTGCCAGCAGTGGGGACCTGACCTACGAGCAGTACTTC. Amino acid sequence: CASSGDLTYEQYF.

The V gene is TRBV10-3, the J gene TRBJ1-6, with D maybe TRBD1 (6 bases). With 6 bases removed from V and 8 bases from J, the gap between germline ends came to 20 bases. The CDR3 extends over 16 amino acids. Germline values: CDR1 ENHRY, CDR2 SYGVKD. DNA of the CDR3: TGTGCCATCAGCACCCCTAATACAGGGAGGGATTCACCCCTCCACTTT. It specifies CAISTPNTGRDSPLHF.

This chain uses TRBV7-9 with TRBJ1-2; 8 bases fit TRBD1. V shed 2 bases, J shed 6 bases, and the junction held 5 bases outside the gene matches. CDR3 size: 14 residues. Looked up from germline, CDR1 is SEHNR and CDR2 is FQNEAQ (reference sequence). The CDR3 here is CASSLKTGADGYTF. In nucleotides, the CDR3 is TGTGCCAGCAGCTTAAAGACAGGGGCTGATGGCTACACCTTC.

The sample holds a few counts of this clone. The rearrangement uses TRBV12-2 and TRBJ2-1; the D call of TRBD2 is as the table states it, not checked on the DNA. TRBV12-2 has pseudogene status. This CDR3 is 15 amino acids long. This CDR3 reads CASPTRRSSYNEQFF. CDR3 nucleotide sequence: TGTGCAAGTCCCACGCGTAGGAGCTCCTACAATGAGCAGTTCTTC.

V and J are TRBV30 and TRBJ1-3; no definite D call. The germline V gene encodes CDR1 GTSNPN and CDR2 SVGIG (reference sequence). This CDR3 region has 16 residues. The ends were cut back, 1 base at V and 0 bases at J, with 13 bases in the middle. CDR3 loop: CAWSGSISRSGNTIYF. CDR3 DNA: TGTGCCTGGAGTGGCAGTATTTCCCGCTCTGGAAACACCATATATTTT. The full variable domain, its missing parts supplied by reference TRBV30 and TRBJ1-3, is SQTIHQWPATLVQPVGSPLSLECTVEGTSNPNLYWYRQAAGRGLQLLFYSVGIGQISSEVPQNLSASRPQDRQFILSSKKLLLSDSGFYLCAWSGSISRSGNTIYFGEGSWLTVV.

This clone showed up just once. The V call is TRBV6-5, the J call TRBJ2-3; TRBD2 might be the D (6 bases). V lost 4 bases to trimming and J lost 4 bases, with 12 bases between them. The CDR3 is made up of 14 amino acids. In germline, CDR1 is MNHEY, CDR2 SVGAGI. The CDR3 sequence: CASSLGWGADTQYF. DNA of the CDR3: TGTGCCAGCAGTTTAGGGTGGGGGGCAGATACGCAGTATTTT.

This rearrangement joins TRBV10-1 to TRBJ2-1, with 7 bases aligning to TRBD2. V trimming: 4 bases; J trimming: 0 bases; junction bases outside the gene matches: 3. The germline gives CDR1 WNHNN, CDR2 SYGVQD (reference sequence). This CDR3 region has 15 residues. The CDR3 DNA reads TGCGCCAGCAGTGGCGGCGGGAGCTCCTACAATGAGCAGTTCTTC. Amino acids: CASSGGGSSYNEQFF.

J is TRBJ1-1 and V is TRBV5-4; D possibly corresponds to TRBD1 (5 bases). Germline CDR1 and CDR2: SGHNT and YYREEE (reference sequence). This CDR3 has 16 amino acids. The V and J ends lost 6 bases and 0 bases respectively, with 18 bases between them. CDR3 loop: CASKPTGGSLNTEAFF. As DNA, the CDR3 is TGTGCCAGCAAGCCTACGGGGGGTTCCCTGAACACTGAAGCTTTCTTT.

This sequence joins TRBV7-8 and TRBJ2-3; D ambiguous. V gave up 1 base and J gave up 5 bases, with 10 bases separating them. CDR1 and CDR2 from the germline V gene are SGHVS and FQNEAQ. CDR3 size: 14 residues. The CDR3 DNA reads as TGTGCCAGCAGCTTAGGGACGTCGGGAGATACGCAGTATTTT. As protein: CASSLGTSGDTQYF.

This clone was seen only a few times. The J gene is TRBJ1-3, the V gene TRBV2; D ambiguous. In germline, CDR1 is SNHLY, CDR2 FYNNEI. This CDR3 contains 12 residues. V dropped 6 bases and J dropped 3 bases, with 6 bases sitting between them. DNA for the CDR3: TGTGCCAGCAGGAGAGATGGAAACACCATATATTTT. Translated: CASRRDGNTIYF.

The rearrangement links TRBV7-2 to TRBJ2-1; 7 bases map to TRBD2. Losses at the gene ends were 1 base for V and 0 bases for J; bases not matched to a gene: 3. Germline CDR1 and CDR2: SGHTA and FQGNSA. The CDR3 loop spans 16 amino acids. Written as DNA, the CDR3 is TGTGCCAGCAGCTTAGACGGGAGGACCTCCTACAATGAGCAGTTCTTC. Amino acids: CASSLDGRTSYNEQFF.

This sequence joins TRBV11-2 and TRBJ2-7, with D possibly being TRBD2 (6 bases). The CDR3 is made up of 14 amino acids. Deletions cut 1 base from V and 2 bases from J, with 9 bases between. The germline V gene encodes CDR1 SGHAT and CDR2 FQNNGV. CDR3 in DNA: TGTGCCAGCAGCTTAGGGGGAGGCACCTACGAGCAGTACTTC. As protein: CASSLGGGTYEQYF.

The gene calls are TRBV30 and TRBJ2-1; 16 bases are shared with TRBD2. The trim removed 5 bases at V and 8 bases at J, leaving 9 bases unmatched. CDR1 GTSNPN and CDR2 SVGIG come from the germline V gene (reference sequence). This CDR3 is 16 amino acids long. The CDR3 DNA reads TGTGCCTGGGCCCGGGGACTAGCGGGAGGGAGAGATGAGCAGTTCTTC. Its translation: CAWARGLAGGRDEQFF.

The CDR3 loop reads CASSFRPDNEQFF. Written as DNA, the CDR3 is TGCGCCAGCAGCTTTCGACCCGACAATGAGCAGTTCTTC. This rearrangement joins TRBV5-1 to TRBJ2-1; D gene ambiguous. The CDR3 is made up of 13 amino acids. The V gene lost 2 bases and the J gene lost 5 bases, with 8 bases spanning the gap. CDR1 and CDR2 (germline): SGHRS, YFSETQ.

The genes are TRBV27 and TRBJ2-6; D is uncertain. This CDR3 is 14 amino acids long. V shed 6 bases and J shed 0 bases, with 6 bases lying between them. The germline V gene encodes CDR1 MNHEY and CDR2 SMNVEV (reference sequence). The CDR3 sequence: CASRSNSGANVLTF. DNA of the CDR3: TGTGCCAGCAGATCTAACTCTGGGGCCAACGTCCTGACTTTC.

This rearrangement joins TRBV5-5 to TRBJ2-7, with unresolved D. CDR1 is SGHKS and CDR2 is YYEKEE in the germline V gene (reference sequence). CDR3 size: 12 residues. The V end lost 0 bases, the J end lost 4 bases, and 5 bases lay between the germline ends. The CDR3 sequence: CASSLGRYEQYF. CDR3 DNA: TGTGCCAGCAGCTTGGGGCGGTACGAGCAGTACTTC.

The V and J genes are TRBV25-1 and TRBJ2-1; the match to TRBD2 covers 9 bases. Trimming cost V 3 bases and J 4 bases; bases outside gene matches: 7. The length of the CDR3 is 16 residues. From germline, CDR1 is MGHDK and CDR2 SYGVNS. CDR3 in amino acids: CASSDPGLAVYNEQFF. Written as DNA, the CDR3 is TGTGCCAGCAGTGACCCGGGACTAGCAGTATACAATGAGCAGTTCTTC. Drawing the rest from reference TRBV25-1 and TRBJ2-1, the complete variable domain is EADIYQTPRYLVIGTGKKITLECSQTMGHDKMYWYQQDPGMELHLIHYSYGVNSTEKGDLSSESTVSRIRTEHFPLTLESARPSHTSQYLCASSDPGLAVYNEQFFGPGTRLTVL.

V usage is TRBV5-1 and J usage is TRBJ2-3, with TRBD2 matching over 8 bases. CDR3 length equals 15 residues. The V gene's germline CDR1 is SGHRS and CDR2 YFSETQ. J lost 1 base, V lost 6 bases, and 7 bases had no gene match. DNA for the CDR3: TGCGCCAGCACCCCGCGGGGGGTTGGCACAGATACGCAGTATTTT. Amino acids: CASTPRGVGTDTQYF.

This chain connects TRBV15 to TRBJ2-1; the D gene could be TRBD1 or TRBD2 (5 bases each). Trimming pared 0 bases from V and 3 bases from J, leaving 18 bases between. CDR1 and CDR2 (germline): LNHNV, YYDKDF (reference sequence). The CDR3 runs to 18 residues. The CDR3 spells CATSRDGSRGGNYNEQFF. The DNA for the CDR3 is TGTGCCACCAGCAGAGATGGCTCTCGGGGCGGCAACTACAATGAGCAGTTCTTC.